The clone carrying this T cell receptor beta chain was detected ten times or more. As yet, its antigen is unknown. The record originates from a study of T-cell reconstitution after alpha-beta-depleted transplantation in children. Whole-study findings and limits: About two months after transplant, alpha-beta T cells reportedly came from several hundred expanded graft clones. At the one-year point after transplant, T-cell counts and TCRbeta diversity were found to come mostly from T cells that had been newly produced.

This sample's TCRbeta library carried unique molecular identifier barcodes. MiXCR, applied by TCRdb to the PCR reads, yields one record per CDR3 protein. Among 200,000 to 250,000 distinct CDR3 sequences, approximately 8% were seen once, and the ten largest hold 6.3%. V gave up 0 bases and J gave up 6 bases; unmatched junction bases: 11. Germline CDR1 is SGHRS and CDR2 is YFSETQ. The CDR3 totals 16 residues. The chain carries TRBV5-1 and TRBJ1-2; 7 positions match TRBD1. Specimen: PBMCs, mostly from graft donor cells, collected 180 days after TCRalphabeta/CD19-depleted stem cell transplant. This clonotype was obtained from a male patient under 18 who had a stem cell transplant for acute lymphoblastic leukemia, so the T cells may come from the graft donor. The CDR3 bases are TGCGCCAGCAGCTTGGACCGCCCAGACAGGGAAGATGGCTACACCTTC. It codes for CASSLDRPDREDGYTF.